This T cell receptor beta chain was identified during a study of beta chain features in type 1 diabetes. Study-wide points: Significant though moderate, a shortening of TCRB CDR3s appeared in all four CD4+ subsets of Type 1 diabetes patients.

Germline V CDR1 and CDR2: SQVTM, ANQGSEA. With V trimmed by 5 bases and J by 2 bases, 7 bases remained unmatched. CDR3 length equals 14 residues. A few counts support this clone. Its antigen is currently unknown. Expressed TCRB transcripts were sequenced because the entire RNA isolate underwent reverse transcription. About 3.57 million reads per sample were averaged for naive, central memory and regulatory samples. Method: immunoSEQ multiplex PCR; TCRdb's copy keeps in-frame clones and lacks some. The repertoire holds about 240,000 clones, with about 15% as singletons. The origin of this receptor is a young man with type 1 diabetes. The chain links TRBV29-1 to TRBJ2-3; 7 nucleotides match TRBD1. The sample was naive CD4+ T cells from blood. CDR3 sequence reads: CSVPGQPTTDTQYF. CDR3 coding DNA: TGCAGCGTTCCGGGACAGCCGACCACAGATACGCAGTATTTT.